This T cell receptor (beta chain) was documented in a study of blood T cell repertoires in COVID-19. At the level of the study: Spain, Italy and the United States supplied samples that represented acute and convalescent COVID-19.

The table lists this clone with a count of one. CDR1 is SGDLS, CDR2 YYNGEE, per germline. The CDR3 runs 15 residues. V shed 2 bases and J shed 5 bases, with 16 bases lying between them. The assay was immunoSEQ multiplex PCR, and TCRdb's table has in-frame clones only and misses some. The sample includes 250,000 to 400,000 clones, around 89% of them seen just once. The rearrangement links TRBV9 to TRBJ2-5, with a tentative D call TRBD2 (5 bases). The sequence derives from a woman in her twenties or thirties with COVID-19, enrolled during active disease. Sequencing input: peripheral blood. The CDR3 sequence: CASSVGGAVLETQYF. For the CDR3, the DNA is TGTGCCAGCAGCGTGGGCGGAGCGGTCCTGGAGACCCAGTACTTC.